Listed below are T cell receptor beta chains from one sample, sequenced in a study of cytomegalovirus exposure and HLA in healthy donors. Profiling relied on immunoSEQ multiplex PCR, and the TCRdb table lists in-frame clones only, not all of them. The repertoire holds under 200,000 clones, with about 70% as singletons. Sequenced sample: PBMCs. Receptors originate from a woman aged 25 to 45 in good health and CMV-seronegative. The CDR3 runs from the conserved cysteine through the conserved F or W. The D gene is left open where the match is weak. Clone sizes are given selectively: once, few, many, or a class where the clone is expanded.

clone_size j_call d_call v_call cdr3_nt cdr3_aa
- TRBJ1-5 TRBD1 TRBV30 TGTGCCTGGAGTGTACAGGGGGGAAATCAGCCCCAGCATTTT CAWSVQGGNQPQHF
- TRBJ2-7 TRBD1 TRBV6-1 TGTGCCAGCAGTGCCGGACAGGGGGTAGTTGGCGAGCAGTACTTC CASSAGQGVVGEQYF
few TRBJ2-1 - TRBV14 TGTGCCAGCAGCCAAGCTTTTGGGGGCAAGTACAATGAGCAGTTCTTC CASSQAFGGKYNEQFF
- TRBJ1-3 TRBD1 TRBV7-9 TGTGCCAGCAGCTCTCACGGACAGGGAACCTTCGCCTCTGGAAACACCATATATTTT CASSSHGQGTFASGNTIYF
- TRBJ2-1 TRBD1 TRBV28 TGTGCCAGCAGTACAGGGGGCCTCCTCAATGAGCAGTTCTTC CASSTGGLLNEQFF
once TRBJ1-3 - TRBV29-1 TGCAGCGACTCGGGGGACGGCTCTGGAAACACCATATATTTT CSDSGDGSGNTIYF
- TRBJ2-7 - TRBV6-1 TGTGCCAGCAGAGAAAGGGGGATCCAGTACTTC CASRERGIQYF
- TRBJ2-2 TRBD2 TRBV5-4 TGTGCCAGCAGCTTGGCGCGAACGGGGGGTCACCCCACCGGGGAGCTGTTTTTT CASSLARTGGHPTGELFF
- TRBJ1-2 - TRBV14 TGTGCCAGCAGCCAAGTCGGGTTCGGAGGAGCGGTGGGCTACACCTTC CASSQVGFGGAVGYTF
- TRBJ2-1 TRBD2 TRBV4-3 TGCGCCAGCAGCCAAGATTCCCCTTATAGCGGGACCTACAATGAGCAGTTCTTC CASSQDSPYSGTYNEQFF
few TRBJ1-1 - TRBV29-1 TGCAGCGTTGGGGCAGACACTGAAGCTTTCTTT CSVGADTEAFF
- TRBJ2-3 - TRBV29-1 TGCAGCGCCAAAATGGTGGCGGGATACACAGATACGCAGTATTTT CSAKMVAGYTDTQYF
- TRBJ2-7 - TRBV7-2 TGTGCCAGCAGCTTAGGTCCAATTTCCTACGAGCAGTACTTC CASSLGPISYEQYF
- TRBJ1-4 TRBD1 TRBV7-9 TGTGCCAGCAGCTTATCCCGGACAGGGTTGAATGAAAAACTGTTTTTT CASSLSRTGLNEKLFF
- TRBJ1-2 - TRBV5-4 TGTGCCAGCAGCTGGGACACTAACTATGGCTACACCTTC CASSWDTNYGYTF
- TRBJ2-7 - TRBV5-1 TGCGCCAGCAGCTTGAAGGACTACACCTACGAGCAGTACTTC CASSLKDYTYEQYF
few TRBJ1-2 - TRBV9 TGTGCCAGCAGCGGGGGGGGCGTGGGGGTCTATGGCTACACCTTC CASSGGGVGVYGYTF
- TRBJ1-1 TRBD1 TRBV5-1 TGCGCCAGCAGCTTGGGACAGGGAGTAAACACTGAAGCTTTCTTT CASSLGQGVNTEAFF
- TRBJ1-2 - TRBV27 TGTGCCAGCCGCGGGACCTCGGTAGTCTACACCTTC CASRGTSVVYTF
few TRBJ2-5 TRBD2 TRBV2 TGTGCCAGCAGTGAGGGACTAGCGGGGAACCAAGAGACCCAGTACTTC CASSEGLAGNQETQYF
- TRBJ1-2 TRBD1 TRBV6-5 TGTGCCAGCAGTTACTCAGACAGGGGCTATGGCTACACCTTC CASSYSDRGYGYTF
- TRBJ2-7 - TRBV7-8 TGTGCCAGCAGCTTATCCGAGTCCTACGAGCAGTACTTC CASSLSESYEQYF
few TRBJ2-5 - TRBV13 TGTGCCAGCAGCCCTTCGAGGAGGGTGACAGAGCAGTACTTC CASSPSRRVTEQYF
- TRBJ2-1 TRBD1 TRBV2 TGTGCCAGCAGTGATAGGTGGGACAGGGGCTACAATGAGCAGTTCTTC CASSDRWDRGYNEQFF
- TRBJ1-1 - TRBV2 TGTGCCAGCAGTAGTAGACAGACGAACACTGAAGCTTTCTTT CASSSRQTNTEAFF
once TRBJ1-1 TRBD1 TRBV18 TGTGCCAGCTCAGGGGGGACAGCTGGGGAAGCTTTCTTT CASSGGTAGEAFF
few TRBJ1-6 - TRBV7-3 TGTGCCAGCAGCTTGGGCAGGGAATCACCCCTCCACTTT CASSLGRESPLHF
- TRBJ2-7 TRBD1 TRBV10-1 TGCGCCAGCACCGAGGGTGAGGGGGCGTCTGCCTACGAGCAGTACTTC CASTEGEGASAYEQYF
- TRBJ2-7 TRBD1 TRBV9 TGTGCCAGCAGCGTCCGGGACAGGGTAAGCTCCTACGAGCAGTACTTC CASSVRDRVSSYEQYF
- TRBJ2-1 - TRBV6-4 TGTGCCAGCAGCTTCCAGGGGGGTAGGAATGAGCAGTTCTTC CASSFQGGRNEQFF
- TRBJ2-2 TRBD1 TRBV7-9 TGTTCCAGCAGCAACCTGGACAGGGGGCGAGGCACCGGGGAGCTGTTTTTT CSSSNLDRGRGTGELFF
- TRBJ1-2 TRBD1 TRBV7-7 TGTGCCAGCAGCCCCTTACAGGGGAGCTACACCTTC CASSPLQGSYTF
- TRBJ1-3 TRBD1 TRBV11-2 TGTGCCAGCAGCCAAGACAGGGGGGCCCTACGCTCTGGAAACACCATATATTTT CASSQDRGALRSGNTIYF
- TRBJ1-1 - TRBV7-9 TGTTCCAGCAGCAAGACAGTTTTTACGACTGAAGCTTTCTTT CSSSKTVFTTEAFF
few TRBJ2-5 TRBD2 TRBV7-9 TGTGCCAGCAGCTTTCTTGGACGGGGGGATGGAGAGACCCAGTACTTC CASSFLGRGDGETQYF
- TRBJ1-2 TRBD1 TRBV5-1 TGCGCCAGCAGCTTGGACCCAACAGGGGGCGCAAACTATGGCTACACCTTC CASSLDPTGGANYGYTF
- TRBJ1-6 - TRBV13 TGTGCCAGCAGCTCTCAGGGGAATAATTCACCCCTCCACTTT CASSSQGNNSPLHF
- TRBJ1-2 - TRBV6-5 TGTGCCAGCACGGGTGGGGGCACGGACTATGGCTACACCTTC CASTGGGTDYGYTF
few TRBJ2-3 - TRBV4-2 TGTGCCAGCAGCCAAGATCGAGAGGAGGATACGCAGTATTTT CASSQDREEDTQYF
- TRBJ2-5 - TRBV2 TGTGCCAGCAGCGCCATTGGGACTTGGGGTGGGAAAGAGACCCAGTACTTC CASSAIGTWGGKETQYF
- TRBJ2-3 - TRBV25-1 TGTGCCAGCAAGAAGGGGGAGCTTAGCACAGATACGCAGTATTTT CASKKGELSTDTQYF